This is a list of T cell receptor beta chains from one sample in a study of CD8 T cells in ankylosing spondylitis. TCRdb independently ran MiXCR on the 5' RACE reads; one entry per CDR3 protein. The sample includes a few hundred thousand distinct CDR3 sequences, around 21% of them seen just once. Material: blood, either unsorted or a sorted T cell fraction (not recorded which). These receptors all stem from a female donor with ankylosing spondylitis or in good health (not recorded which). Each CDR3 is given with its conserved first and last residue. A D gene is named only where the DNA matches it firmly. Not every row has a clone size; where given, it reads once, few, many or a size class.

d_call	j_call	clone_size	v_call	cdr3_length	cdr3_nt	cdr3_aa
TRBD2	TRBJ2-1	few	TRBV12-5	17	TGTGCTAGTGCCGGCGGGGCTAGCGGGAAACCCTACAATGAGCAGTTCTTC	CASAGGASGKPYNEQFF
TRBD1	TRBJ1-2	NA	TRBV5-6	14	TGTGCCAGCAGGGAAGGACAGGGATGGAGTGGCTACACCTTC	CASREGQGWSGYTF
TRBD1	TRBJ2-5	few	TRBV10-3	15	TGTGCCATCAGTGAGTCGACAGGGCCTCAAGAGACCCAGTACTTC	CAISESTGPQETQYF
TRBD2	TRBJ2-7	NA	TRBV7-8	11	TGTGCCAGCGGGACTAGCTACGAGCAGTACTTC	CASGTSYEQYF
TRBD1	TRBJ2-1	once	TRBV18	16	TGTGCCAGCTCACCAGTAGGGACAGGGTCCTACAATGAGCAGTTCTTC	CASSPVGTGSYNEQFF
NA	TRBJ1-1	few	TRBV20-1	15	TGCAGTGCTAGAGCTGGCAGGGCTCGTAGCACTGAAGCTTTCTTT	CSARAGRARSTEAFF
NA	TRBJ2-3	NA	TRBV3-1	15	TGTGCCAGCAGCCAAGGGACGGGAAGCACAGATACGCAGTATTTT	CASSQGTGSTDTQYF
TRBD2	TRBJ2-1	NA	TRBV3-1	13	TGTGCCAGCAGCCCAGGGACTAGAGGTGAGCAGTTCTTC	CASSPGTRGEQFF
NA	TRBJ2-1	NA	TRBV20-1	14	TGCAGTGCTAGAGGGACATTAGGGAACAATGAGCAGTTCTTC	CSARGTLGNNEQFF
NA	TRBJ1-6	NA	TRBV28	15	TGTGCCAGCAAAGGCCACAGCTCCTATAATTCACCCCTCCACTTT	CASKGHSSYNSPLHF
TRBD1	TRBJ1-2	few	TRBV20-1	13	TGCAGTGCTACAACGGGACAGGACTATGGCTACACCTTC	CSATTGQDYGYTF
NA	TRBJ1-3	NA	TRBV6-1	18	TGTGCCAGCAGACCCTACACCTCCACTTACTCATCTGGAAACACCATATATTTT	CASRPYTSTYSSGNTIYF
NA	TRBJ2-1	NA	TRBV10-3	17	TGTGCCATCAGTGAGTCGAGGAGGGCAGGCCCCGACAATGAGCAGTTCTTC	CAISESRRAGPDNEQFF
TRBD2	TRBJ2-7	NA	TRBV7-6	14	TGTGCCAGCGCGACTAGCTCTGTGTCCTACGAGCAGTACTTC	CASATSSVSYEQYF
NA	TRBJ2-3	NA	TRBV28	15	TGTGCCAGCGGGGCCGGGACGGAAAAAGGAGATACGCAGTATTTT	CASGAGTEKGDTQYF
NA	TRBJ2-1	many	TRBV7-2	15	TGTGCCAGCAGCTTAGGTCTAGCGAACAACAATGAGCAGTTCTTC	CASSLGLANNNEQFF
NA	TRBJ1-2	few	TRBV6-1	16	TGTGCCAGCAGCTCCCTCCAGGGAATAGCTAACTATGGCTACACCTTC	CASSSLQGIANYGYTF
TRBD2	TRBJ2-1	few	TRBV20-1	12	TGCAGTGCCCGGGGGGGGAACAATGAGCAGTTCTTC	CSARGGNNEQFF
NA	TRBJ2-1	once	TRBV27	14	TGTGCCAGCAGTTGGGGGATATGGTCGATAGAGCAGTTCTTC	CASSWGIWSIEQFF
NA	TRBJ2-6	NA	TRBV9	16	TGTGCCAGCAGCCCAAGGGCCGACTCTGGGGCCAACGTCCTGACTTTC	CASSPRADSGANVLTF
NA	TRBJ1-2	NA	TRBV4-2	15	TGTGCCAGCAGCCCCCCCCGACAGCCCTTCTATGGCTACACCTTC	CASSPPRQPFYGYTF
NA	TRBJ1-1	few	TRBV12-3/TRBV12-4	16	TGTGCCAGCAGTCCCATGGGGCAGCCCATGAACACTGAAGCTTTCTTT	CASSPMGQPMNTEAFF
NA	TRBJ1-2	many	TRBV20-1	15	TGCAGTGCTAGAGATCGGAAAGGTGCGATCTATGGCTACACCTTC	CSARDRKGAIYGYTF
NA	TRBJ2-6	NA	TRBV18	12	TGTGCCAGCTCACCTGGGGCCAACGTCCCGACTTTC	CASSPGANVPTF
NA	TRBJ2-1	few	TRBV27	16	TGTGCCAGCAGTCCGGGGGTGGCCTTTCGGTACAATGAGCAGTTCTTC	CASSPGVAFRYNEQFF
TRBD1	TRBJ1-1	NA	TRBV6-1	17	TGTGCCAGCAGGATGGACAGGGGGCATGTAATGAACACTGAAGCTTTCTTT	CASRMDRGHVMNTEAFF
NA	TRBJ2-3	few	TRBV7-2	16	TGTGCCAGCAGCTTAGGGTACGGGGACGGGACAGATACGCAGTATTTT	CASSLGYGDGTDTQYF
NA	TRBJ1-1	NA	TRBV19	13	TGTGCCAGTAGTGGCTTGGACGCCACTGAAGCTTTCTTT	CASSGLDATEAFF
NA	TRBJ2-1	NA	TRBV12-3/TRBV12-4	15	TGTGCCAGCAGTTTTAACGGGGGCTCCTACAATGAGCAGTTCTTC	CASSFNGGSYNEQFF
NA	TRBJ2-1	NA	TRBV6-1	15	TGTGCCAGCAGCTCCCCTCCTGGGCCGTCCAATGAGCAGTTCTTC	CASSSPPGPSNEQFF
NA	TRBJ2-1	few	TRBV25-1	11	TGTGCCAGCAGTAAAGGAGTCTACGAGTTCTTC	CASSKGVYEFF
NA	TRBJ2-3	NA	TRBV11-3	13	TGTGCCAGCAGCTTAGATGGGTACGATACGCAGTATTTT	CASSLDGYDTQYF
NA	TRBJ1-3	many	TRBV5-1	16	TGCGCCAGCAGCCCGGGACAACGACCTTCTGGAAACACCATATATTTT	CASSPGQRPSGNTIYF
NA	TRBJ2-6	NA	TRBV20-1	17	TGCAGTGCTAGAGATACCCTGCCTGGCTCTGGGGCCAACGTCCTGACTTTC	CSARDTLPGSGANVLTF
NA	TRBJ1-1	NA	TRBV7-9	13	TGTGCCAGCAGCTTGGGGGGGATGGCTGAAGCTTTCTTT	CASSLGGMAEAFF
NA	TRBJ2-7	NA	TRBV6-1	14	TGTGCCAGCACCCACCGCGGCAGATCCTACGAGCAGTACTTC	CASTHRGRSYEQYF
TRBD1	TRBJ1-4	few	TRBV18	17	TGTGCCAGCTCACCGGGACAGGGGTCAGGAACTAATGAAAAACTGTTTTTT	CASSPGQGSGTNEKLFF
NA	TRBJ2-2	few	TRBV7-2	13	TGTGCCAGCAGCTTCGTGAATGGCGGGGAGCTGTTTTTT	CASSFVNGGELFF
NA	TRBJ2-3	NA	TRBV2	13	TGTGCCCTTAAGAGGGCGGAAGCAGATACGCAGTATTTT	CALKRAEADTQYF
NA	TRBJ2-2	many	TRBV5-1	15	TGCGCCAGCAGCTTGGGACAGCTGAACACCGGGGAGCTGTTTTTT	CASSLGQLNTGELFF
NA	TRBJ1-2	NA	TRBV6-5	16	TGTGCCAGCAGTTACAGGACAGTGGGGCCTAACTATGGCTACACCTTC	CASSYRTVGPNYGYTF
NA	TRBJ2-5	NA	TRBV3-1	15	TGTGCCAGCAGCCAAGACACTGTTCAGCTGGAGACCCAGTACTTC	CASSQDTVQLETQYF